This entry features one TCR beta chain sequence. It lacks a known antigen. The sample holds no much larger clone one base away, and base qualities are not on file. V is pruned by 4 bases and J by 0 bases, leaving 7 bases of the junction without a gene match. Based on the germline V gene, the CDR1 and CDR2 sequences are KGHSH and LQKENI. Its CDR3 holds 16 amino acids, cysteine through phenylalanine. The kept DNA is CDR3 alone, 48 bases in frame from the first base. This sample stems from a study of T cells in localized non-small cell lung cancer (dated by TCRdb to about 2020). The study in broad terms: Comparing tumors with uninvolved tumor-adjacent lungs, the study looked at the T cell repertoires of 200 to 250 patients with early-stage NSCLC. All 230 or so NSCLC patients in the cohort were treatment-naive and had localized lung tumors that were resected. NSCLC patients had a mean age of approximately 66 years, and 120 to 150 were male and 107 female.

TCR beta CDR3 regions were sequenced from DNA using the immunoSEQ Assay. For the original study's pipeline: T cell density was computed as TCR beta template counts normalized to usable DNA estimated by amplifying housekeeping genes. Richness was estimated using the preseqR package, with extrapolation to 400,000 templates for PBMC samples and to 120,000 templates for tissue samples. Clonality was defined as one minus Pielou's evenness. Tissue-enriched TCRs were identified through differential abundance testing performed on productive amino-acid clonotypes, with a minimum total count of 5 and an alpha of 0.1. The Jaccard Index and the Morisita Overlap Index were used to quantify repertoire overlap between compartments. TCR beta CDR3s were clustered by GLIPH together with public tetramer-defined viral CDR3s, and at least three viral sequences plus V-gene enrichment were required for viral motifs. What TCRdb holds here is the immuneACCESS table cut down to in-frame rearrangements. Part of the clones is not present; checked against another copy, under half of the missing clones reflect an unresolved V gene, and the others are unexplained. V, J and clone size are those of that table, while D and trimming were read from the DNA. Here the sample has 50,000 or so clones; about four fifths occur a single time. In total, the top ten clones hold less than 20% of the sample.

Summary of the overall study and its limitations: Higher blood T cell density associated with longer overall survival, while higher adjacent-lung clonality associated with shorter survival. Uninvolved tumor-adjacent lung showed the highest T cell clonality, higher than tumor, which suggests more focused antigenic responses in the uninvolved tumor-adjacent lung. Because of the exploratory design, TCR variables were selected using unadjusted p-values without false-discovery rate correction. A median of around 57 of the top 100 tumor clones turned up in the paired uninvolved adjacent lung, and around 27 of those clones also ranked among the top 100 of that same adjacent lung. Because multi-region sequencing of the tumors was not done, intratumor heterogeneity could not be ruled out.

At diagnosis, tumor, uninvolved tumor-adjacent lung and peripheral blood were collected and then preserved as a mix of FFPE and fresh-frozen material. For TCR repertoire profiling, the blood samples were analyzed as peripheral blood mononuclear cells. Source: peripheral blood, taken before any cancer treatment. The sequence is built from TRBV18 and TRBJ1-1; 8 middle bases align to TRBD1. This clonotype was obtained from a female donor aged 60 or older with stage II squamous cell lung carcinoma. The DNA sequence follows: TGTGCCAGCTCACGTGGGACAGGTAGCATGAACACTGAAGCTTTCTTT. Its product reads: CASSRGTGSMNTEAFF.